The 20 T cell receptor beta chains below were found in one sample sequenced in a study of cytotoxic CD8 clonotypes in ibrutinib-treated CLL. TCRdb's table, derived via immunoSEQ multiplex PCR, lists solely in-frame clones and lacks some. The table shows approximately 330,000 clones, with just under 80% occurring only once. The sample consisted of PBMCs, taken before ibrutinib treatment. Source of these receptors: a human donor with chronic lymphocytic leukemia.

The V and J genes are TRBV28 and TRBJ2-7; D is unclear. The germline V gene encodes CDR1 MDHEN and CDR2 SYDVKM. Trimming shortened V by 6 bases and J by 0 bases, and 15 bases separated the two germline ends. This CDR3 comprises 15 residues. This CDR3 reads CASSTYGQSSYEQYF. The CDR3 DNA follows: TGTGCCAGCAGCACTTACGGGCAAAGCTCCTACGAGCAGTACTTC.

The chain has TRBV9 and TRBJ1-5; D remains ambiguous. The CDR3 loop spans 12 amino acids. Deletions cut 0 bases from V and 6 bases from J, with 4 bases between. Looked up from germline, CDR1 is SGDLS and CDR2 is YYNGEE. For the CDR3, the DNA is TGTGCCAGCAGCGTAGGTTTTCAGCCCCAGCATTTT. It specifies CASSVGFQPQHF.

The chain combines TRBV7-2 with TRBJ2-3; 9 positions agree with TRBD2. The length of the CDR3 is 17 residues. The germline V gene has CDR1 SGHTA and CDR2 FQGNSA. The ends lost 1 base at V and 3 bases at J; junction bases unmatched: 8. The CDR3 region is CASSLGTSAFGTDTQYF. In DNA, the CDR3 is TGTGCCAGCAGCTTAGGGACTAGCGCATTTGGTACAGATACGCAGTATTTT.

CDR3 protein: CASSSATAREYSNQPQHF. In DNA, the CDR3 is TGTGCCAGTAGTTCAGCGACGGCCAGAGAGTATAGCAATCAGCCCCAGCATTTT. The chain employs TRBV19 and TRBJ1-5; no firm D call. CDR1 LNHDA and CDR2 SQIVND come from the germline V gene (reference sequence). With 5 bases removed from V and 0 bases from J, the gap between germline ends came to 20 bases. The CDR3 covers 18 residues. The variable domain in full, with the rest retrieved from reference TRBV19 and TRBJ1-5, is DGGITQSPKYLFRKEGQNVTLSCEQNLNHDAMYWYRQDPGQGLRLIYYSQIVNDFQKGDIAEGYSVSREKKESFPLTVTSAQKNPTAFYLCASSSATAREYSNQPQHFGDGTRLSIL.

This clone was counted between two and nine times. The chain has TRBV19 and TRBJ1-2; TRBD1 is a possible D gene (5 bases). This CDR3 has 13 residues. The germline CDR1 and CDR2 sequences are LNHDA and SQIVND (reference sequence). The ends were cut back, 5 bases at V and 1 base at J, with 8 bases in the middle. The CDR3 nucleotides are TGTGCCAGTAGTCGAGGGGTTAACTATGGCTACACCTTC. Protein sequence: CASSRGVNYGYTF. Looking up the rest from reference TRBV19 and TRBJ1-2 gives the full variable domain: DGGITQSPKYLFRKEGQNVTLSCEQNLNHDAMYWYRQDPGQGLRLIYYSQIVNDFQKGDIAEGYSVSREKKESFPLTVTSAQKNPTAFYLCASSRGVNYGYTFGSGTRLTVV.

This sequence joins TRBV25-1 and TRBJ1-2; D unresolved. This CDR3 region has 13 residues. Trimming took 0 bases from V and 8 from J, leaving 10 bases between them. The germline V gene encodes CDR1 MGHDK and CDR2 SYGVNS. The CDR3 nucleotides read TGTGCCAGCAGTGAATATACGGAGCGGGGCTACACCTTC. This translates into CASSEYTERGYTF.

CDR3 loop: CASSYKATAGEKLFF. The CDR3 DNA sequence: TGTGCCAGCAGTTACAAGGCGACTGCAGGTGAAAAACTGTTTTTT. This chain links TRBV6-6 with TRBJ1-4; D is unclear. CDR3 length: 15 residues. The V gene's germline CDR1 is MNHNY and CDR2 SVGAGI (reference sequence). V lost 2 bases to trimming and J lost 7 bases, with 14 bases between them.

The chain links TRBV28 to TRBJ2-7, with 8 positions matching TRBD2. This CDR3 spans 16 amino acids. Per the germline V gene, CDR1 is MDHEN and CDR2 is SYDVKM. V lost 0 bases to trimming and J lost 5 bases; unmatched junction nucleotides: 9. The CDR3 DNA reads TGTGCCAGCAGTTTATGGGGACTAGTTAAACTCCACGAGCAGTACTTC. This encodes CASSLWGLVKLHEQYF.

This rearrangement joins TRBV7-9 to TRBJ2-1; either TRBD1 or TRBD2 may fit D (5 bases each). The CDR3 is 15 amino acids. Trimming shortened V by 8 bases and J by 5 bases, and 19 bases separated the two germline ends. Germline-derived CDR1 and CDR2 are SEHNR and FQNEAQ (reference sequence). DNA of the CDR3: TGTGCCAGCGGGGTAGGGGAGAGACCTAACAATGAGCAGTTCTTC. Translating it yields CASGVGERPNNEQFF.

The genes are TRBV9 and TRBJ2-1; the match to TRBD1 covers 7 bases. The CDR3 sequence is 15 residues long. V trimming: 0 bases; J trimming: 1 base; junction bases outside the gene matches: 1. The V gene's germline CDR1 is SGDLS and CDR2 YYNGEE. CDR3 DNA: TGTGCCAGCAGCGTAGTACAGGGGTCCTACAATGAGCAGTTCTTC. It translates to CASSVVQGSYNEQFF.

This chain connects TRBV29-1 to TRBJ2-7, with D perhaps matching TRBD1 (6 bases). V shed 6 bases and J shed 0 bases, with 12 bases lying between them. CDR3 length: 13 amino acids. In germline, CDR1 is SQVTM, CDR2 ANQGSEA. CDR3 loop: CSVVRDISYEQYF. The CDR3 DNA is TGCAGCGTCGTCCGGGACATCTCCTACGAGCAGTACTTC.

This clone was counted between two and nine times. V and J are TRBV11-2 and TRBJ2-7; D possibly corresponds to TRBD1 (7 bases). The CDR3 is 16 amino acids. Germline lookup yields CDR1 SGHAT and CDR2 FQNNGV. V gave up 3 bases and J gave up 1 base, with 16 bases separating them. The CDR3 DNA reads TGTGCCAGCAGCTTTATCGACAGGGCGGGATCCTACGAGCAGTACTTC. The encoded protein is CASSFIDRAGSYEQYF.

The chain is built from TRBV11-1 and TRBJ2-3; TRBD1 or TRBD2 may be the D gene (5 bases each). The CDR3 covers 14 residues. Trimming took 5 bases from V and 3 from J, leaving 12 bases between them. Germline loops: CDR1 SGHAT, CDR2 FQDESV (reference sequence). The CDR3 protein is CASSIRDGTDTQYF. For the CDR3, the DNA is TGTGCCAGCAGCATAAGGGACGGAACAGATACGCAGTATTTT.

The chain combines TRBV11-2 with TRBJ2-1, with a weak D call TRBD2 (6 bases). Trimming left V 1 base short and J 1 base short, with 14 bases between. This CDR3 contains 17 residues. The germline gives CDR1 SGHAT, CDR2 FQNNGV. Written as DNA, the CDR3 is TGTGCCAGCAGCTTAGTTACGGGAGTAGTATCCTACAATGAGCAGTTCTTC. Amino acids: CASSLVTGVVSYNEQFF.

The CDR3 here is CASSPLAGGQPIPQYF. The CDR3, as DNA: TGTGCCAGCTCACCACTAGCGGGAGGGCAACCTATCCCCCAGTACTTC. The chain joins TRBV18 to TRBJ2-7; 11 bases fit TRBD2. The CDR3 has 16 amino acids. The germline V gene has CDR1 KGHSH and CDR2 LQKENI. V was pared by 1 base and J by 10 bases, with 12 bases of the junction left unmatched.

The chain carries TRBV6-5 and TRBJ2-7; maybe TRBD2 (6 bases). V was pared by 4 bases and J by 3 bases, with 10 bases between. CDR1 is MNHEY, CDR2 SVGAGI, per germline. This CDR3 comprises 13 residues. CDR3 nucleotides: TGTGCCAGCAGTTCCCGGGAGCACTACGAGCAGTACTTC. Translation gives CASSSREHYEQYF.

The J gene is TRBJ2-5, the V gene TRBV6-6; weak D call: TRBD1 (5 bases). Per germline, CDR1 MNHNY and CDR2 SVGAGI (reference sequence). The CDR3 is 15 amino acids. Deletions cut 0 bases from V and 5 bases from J, with 13 bases between. In nucleotides, the CDR3 is TGTGCCAGCAGTTACTCGGCGGCTTCAGGGGAGACCCAGTACTTC. The encoded protein is CASSYSAASGETQYF.

The chain is built from TRBV18 and TRBJ2-3, with D unresolved. The length of the CDR3 is 13 residues. The V gene lost 5 bases and the J gene lost 3 bases, with 9 bases spanning the gap. Germline V lookup: CDR1 KGHSH, CDR2 LQKENI. The CDR3 DNA is TGTGCCAGCTCATCATTACGAACAGATACGCAGTATTTT. Protein product: CASSSLRTDTQYF.

A few counts support this clone. The CDR3 DNA reads TGTGCCAGCGGAAAGGGAGGTGGCAATGAGCAGTTCTTC. It specifies CASGKGGGNEQFF. The chain joins TRBV6-4 to TRBJ2-1; D is possibly TRBD2 (6 bases). V dropped 8 bases and J dropped 6 bases, with 14 bases sitting between them. The CDR3 is 13 amino acids. Germline V CDR1 and CDR2: MRHNA, SNTAGT.

This clone came up a few times. The chain is built from TRBV7-8 and TRBJ1-5; D is perhaps TRBD1 (5 bases). V dropped 3 bases and J dropped 7 bases, with 13 bases sitting between them. The CDR3 totals 14 residues. The germline V gene encodes CDR1 SGHVS and CDR2 FQNEAQ. This CDR3 is CASSFSQGIQPQHF. DNA of the CDR3: TGTGCCAGCAGCTTTTCGCAGGGCATCCAGCCCCAGCATTTT. The full variable domain, its missing parts supplied by reference TRBV7-8 and TRBJ1-5, is GAGVSQSPRYKVAKRGQDVALRCDPISGHVSLFWYQQALGQGPEFLTYFQNEAQLDKSGLPSDRFFAERPEGSVSTLKIQRTQQEDSAVYLCASSFSQGIQPQHFGDGTRLSIL.